Listed below are T cell receptor beta chains from one sample, sequenced in a study of a mutant IDH1 vaccine in newly diagnosed glioma. Profiling relied on immunoSEQ multiplex PCR, and the TCRdb table lists in-frame clones only, not all of them. The repertoire holds about 40,000 clones, with approximately 90% as singletons. These receptors lack a known antigen. The sequences come from PBMCs, collected from a glioma patient whose treatment included an IDH1 peptide vaccine. Receptors were obtained from a man in his fifties or sixties with glioma. Both conserved end residues are part of each CDR3. The D gene is left open where the match is weak. The size of a clone is reported for some rows only, either as once, few or many, or as a class for expanded clones.

j_call v_call d_call clone_size cdr3_aa cdr3_nt
TRBJ2-3 TRBV6-4 TRBD2 once CASSETSGGADTQYF TGTGCCAGCAGTGAGACTAGCGGGGGGGCAGATACGCAGTATTTT
TRBJ2-5 TRBV29-1 TRBD2 . CSVEISGREETQYF TGCAGCGTTGAGATTAGCGGGAGGGAAGAGACCCAGTACTTC
TRBJ1-3 TRBV12-5 . . CASGRSSDTIYF TGTGCTAGTGGTCGGTCATCTGACACCATATATTTT
TRBJ1-3 TRBV10-3 TRBD1 . CAISPGTGENTIYF TGTGCCATCAGTCCCGGGACAGGGGAAAACACCATATATTTT
TRBJ1-1 TRBV6-5 . . CASSYWETTEAFF TGTGCCAGCAGTTACTGGGAGACCACTGAAGCTTTCTTT
TRBJ1-4 TRBV2 TRBD1 . CASSGQGGNEKLFF TGTGCCAGCAGTGGACAGGGGGGTAATGAAAAACTGTTTTTT
TRBJ1-1 TRBV5-1 . few CASSTGRVEAFF TGCGCCAGCAGCACCGGTCGGGTCGAAGCTTTCTTT
TRBJ1-5 TRBV2 . . CASSEVPGRSNQPQHF TGTGCCAGCAGTGAAGTCCCCGGGCGCAGCAATCAGCCCCAGCATTTT
TRBJ2-2 TRBV4-2 . . CASSQDLGGDTGELFF TGTGCCAGCAGCCAAGATCTTGGGGGTGATACCGGGGAGCTGTTTTTT
TRBJ2-6 TRBV5-1 . . CASSLADGANVLTF TGCGCCAGCAGCTTGGCGGACGGGGCCAACGTCCTGACTTTC
TRBJ2-5 TRBV4-1 TRBD2 . CASSRFGAPKAGGRETQYF TGCGCCAGCAGCCGCTTCGGGGCCCCGAAAGCGGGAGGGCGAGAGACCCAGTACTTC
TRBJ1-2 TRBV18 . . CASSPPTTKYGYTF TGTGCCAGCTCACCACCGACAACTAAGTATGGCTACACCTTC
TRBJ1-2 TRBV6-6 . once CATRQESTNYGYTF TGTGCCACCCGACAGGAGTCGACTAACTATGGCTACACCTTC
TRBJ1-3 TRBV2 . . CASSRGSGNTIYF TGTGCCAGCAGTCGGGGCTCTGGAAACACCATATATTTT
TRBJ1-1 TRBV7-9 TRBD1 . CASGGGPMNTEAFF TGTGCCAGTGGAGGGGGCCCTATGAACACTGAAGCTTTCTTT
TRBJ2-7 TRBV11-2 TRBD1 . CASITIRDSNYEQYF TGTGCCAGCATCACAATCCGGGACAGTAACTACGAGCAGTACTTC
TRBJ1-2 TRBV28 . once CASSFGQGYGYTF TGTGCCAGCAGTTTCGGGCAGGGGTATGGCTACACCTTC
TRBJ2-1 TRBV6-6 . few CASRPGRGGNEQFF TGTGCCAGCAGACCCGGGAGAGGGGGCAATGAGCAGTTCTTC
TRBJ2-1 TRBV10-1 . once CASSEPGRKNEQFF TGCGCCAGCAGTGAGCCGGGACGAAAGAATGAGCAGTTCTTC
TRBJ2-4 TRBV6-1 TRBD2 . CASSEAAGPGRLAKNIQYF TGTGCCAGCAGTGAAGCAGCGGGGCCGGGGAGGCTAGCCAAAAACATTCAGTACTTC
TRBJ1-1 TRBV28 . . CASSLPGAEAFF TGTGCCAGCAGTTTACCGGGAGCTGAAGCTTTCTTT
TRBJ2-7 TRBV7-2 TRBD2 once CASRGGEYEQYF TGTGCCAGCAGGGGGGGGGAATACGAGCAGTACTTC
TRBJ1-5 TRBV10-2 TRBD1 . CASSLGTALTQPQHF TGCGCCAGCAGTCTCGGGACAGCCCTAACCCAGCCCCAGCATTTT
TRBJ1-4 TRBV5-1 TRBD1 . CASSPGTVLTNEKLFF TGCGCCAGCAGCCCCGGGACAGTTTTAACTAATGAAAAACTGTTTTTT
TRBJ2-1 TRBV5-1 TRBD2 . CASSLTGTSGSEQFF TGCGCCAGCAGCTTAACCGGGACTAGCGGGTCCGAGCAGTTCTTC
TRBJ2-5 TRBV19 . . CASSIALGGTETQYF TGTGCCAGTAGTATTGCTTTGGGGGGCACTGAGACCCAGTACTTC
TRBJ1-1 TRBV15 . . CATSKEGGLNTEAFF TGTGCCACCAGCAAAGAAGGCGGATTGAACACTGAAGCTTTCTTT
TRBJ1-5 TRBV27 TRBD1 . CASSGYRGNQPQHF TGTGCCAGCAGTGGATACAGGGGGAATCAGCCCCAGCATTTT
TRBJ2-1 TRBV11-3 TRBD1 . CASSKTWDREKQFF TGTGCCAGCAGCAAGACCTGGGACAGGGAAAAGCAGTTCTTC
TRBJ2-7 TRBV7-9 . . CASSLGQGRYEQYF TGTGCCAGCAGCCTGGGACAAGGGAGATACGAGCAGTACTTC
TRBJ2-5 TRBV5-1 . . CASSLAQTIGETQYF TGCGCCAGCAGCTTAGCCCAGACCATTGGGGAGACCCAGTACTTC
TRBJ2-6 TRBV5-6 . . CASSFGSLNVLTF TGTGCCAGCAGCTTCGGGTCCCTAAACGTCCTGACTTTC
TRBJ1-1 TRBV5-4 TRBD1 . CASSFGSRGGTAVTRAFF TGTGCCAGCAGCTTCGGGTCGAGAGGGGGGACAGCCGTTACAAGAGCTTTCTTT
TRBJ2-3 TRBV9 TRBD2 . CASSLGLAGYWGVSGAPPSVQYF TGTGCCAGCAGCCTAGGACTAGCGGGCTATTGGGGGGTTTCGGGCGCCCCTCCATCGGTGCAGTATTTT
TRBJ2-7 TRBV29-1 TRBD1 . CSVEWDRDYEQYF TGCAGCGTTGAGTGGGACAGGGACTACGAGCAGTACTTC
TRBJ2-5 TRBV20-1 . few CSARDYETQYF TGCAGTGCTAGAGATTACGAGACCCAGTACTTC
TRBJ1-5 TRBV6-1 . . CASSEALRGRAQPQHF TGTGCCAGCAGTGAAGCGCTTCGGGGTCGGGCTCAGCCCCAGCATTTT
TRBJ1-5 TRBV2 . . CASSPTNSNQPQHF TGTGCCAGCAGTCCAACTAATAGCAATCAGCCCCAGCATTTT
TRBJ2-7 TRBV9 TRBD2 . CASSTAGGPREQYF TGTGCCAGCAGCACAGCGGGGGGGCCGAGGGAGCAGTACTTC
TRBJ2-5 TRBV7-9 TRBD2 . CASSPRSGRPGETQYF TGTGCCAGCAGCCCCCGTAGCGGGAGACCCGGAGAGACCCAGTACTTC
TRBJ1-2 TRBV28 . . CASSFKKRGYGYTF TGTGCCAGCAGTTTTAAGAAGCGCGGATATGGCTACACCTTC
TRBJ1-6 TRBV7-2 TRBD1 once CASSPQGAIGSPLHF TGTGCCAGCAGCCCTCAGGGGGCTATAGGTTCACCCCTCCACTTT
TRBJ2-7 TRBV6-6 . . CASSYFQTSYEQYF TGTGCCAGCAGTTACTTCCAGACTTCCTACGAGCAGTACTTC
TRBJ2-2 TRBV25-1 . . CASTKGRQGSTGELFF TGTGCCAGCACCAAAGGGAGGCAGGGGTCCACCGGGGAGCTGTTTTTT
TRBJ2-5 TRBV6-5 TRBD2 once CASSYLGRGQETQYF TGTGCCAGCAGTTACCTCGGGAGGGGCCAAGAGACCCAGTACTTC
TRBJ2-2 TRBV9 . . CASSVAGARNTGELFF TGTGCCAGCAGCGTAGCTGGTGCGCGGAACACCGGGGAGCTGTTTTTT
TRBJ1-1 TRBV19 . . CASSSPSFGAFF TGTGCCAGTTCGAGCCCCTCGTTTGGAGCTTTCTTT
TRBJ2-1 TRBV5-1 TRBD2 once CASSFGRGGGGGNEQFF TGCGCCAGCAGCTTCGGGCGCGGCGGGGGAGGCGGCAATGAGCAGTTCTTC
TRBJ2-1 TRBV6-4 TRBD2 few CASRPSSGASYNEQFF TGTGCCAGCAGACCTTCTAGCGGGGCGAGTTACAATGAGCAGTTCTTC
TRBJ1-2 TRBV2 TRBD1 . CASLDGTVVNYGYTF TGTGCCAGCCTCGATGGGACAGTCGTTAACTATGGCTACACCTTC
TRBJ2-1 TRBV19 TRBD2 . CASTSGDSYNEQFF TGTGCCAGTACCAGCGGGGACTCCTACAATGAGCAGTTCTTC
TRBJ2-3 TRBV4-3 . . CASSQGRGVSTDTQYF TGCGCCAGCAGCCAAGGTCGAGGGGTCAGCACAGATACGCAGTATTTT
TRBJ2-7 TRBV5-4 TRBD1 . CASSMRQGSEQYF TGTGCCAGCAGCATGCGACAGGGGAGCGAGCAGTACTTC
TRBJ1-3 TRBV5-1 . . CASSAGQTGNTIYF TGCGCCAGCAGCGCTGGACAGACTGGAAACACCATATATTTT
TRBJ2-1 TRBV5-1 . . CASSFGGLQFF TGCGCCAGCAGCTTCGGGGGGCTCCAGTTCTTC
TRBJ1-2 TRBV14 TRBD1 . CASSHQRGGGLYGYTF TGTGCCAGCAGCCATCAAAGAGGGGGCGGACTCTATGGCTACACCTTC
TRBJ2-6 TRBV15 . . CATSRAPGTGANVLTF TGTGCCACCAGCAGAGCCCCAGGCACTGGGGCCAACGTCCTGACTTTC
TRBJ2-7 TRBV13 . few CASSNRLGSYQYEQYF TGTGCCAGCAGCAACCGACTAGGTTCCTATCAATACGAGCAGTACTTC
TRBJ1-5 TRBV4-1 TRBD1 . CASSLHLGQGNQPQHF TGCGCCAGCAGCCTCCACCTAGGACAGGGAAATCAGCCCCAGCATTTT